The next 24 T cell receptor beta chains were all read from a single sample in a study of blood T cell repertoires in COVID-19. Assay used: immunoSEQ multiplex PCR; TCRdb lists only in-frame clones, some missing. The data show some 87,000 clones, with roughly 79% seen just once and approximately 15% held by the top ten. Sequencing was done on a sample of peripheral blood. Receptors originate from a human donor in a cohort sampled during active COVID-19.

The chain employs TRBV7-9 and TRBJ2-5; 8 bases match TRBD2. The ends lost 5 bases at V and 4 bases at J; junction bases unmatched: 12. Per the germline V gene, CDR1 is SEHNR and CDR2 is FQNEAQ (reference sequence). The CDR3 sequence is 16 residues long. Here the CDR3 DNA reads TGTGCCAGCAGCCCGTGGGACGAGCGGGGGAGAGAGACCCAGTACTTC. Translated, it gives CASSPWDERGRETQYF.

CDR3 sequence: CASSEKTGVFYNEQFF. CDR3 DNA sequence: TGTGCCAGCAGTGAAAAAACAGGGGTCTTCTACAATGAGCAGTTCTTC. The V call is TRBV2, the J call TRBJ2-1, with 7 bases that match TRBD1. V gave up 2 bases and J gave up 3 bases; unmatched junction bases: 7. Germline CDR1 and CDR2: SNHLY and FYNNEI. The CDR3 spans 16 residues.

The chain is built from TRBV27 and TRBJ2-1; perhaps TRBD2 as D (6 bases). The CDR3 runs to 15 residues. CDR1 and CDR2 (germline): MNHEY, SMNVEV (reference sequence). The V and J ends lost 1 base and 7 bases respectively, with 14 bases between them. The CDR3 reads CASSLLGGTVNEQFF. DNA for the CDR3: TGTGCCAGCAGTTTATTGGGAGGAACGGTAAATGAGCAGTTCTTC.

The V gene is TRBV13, the J gene TRBJ2-1, with D maybe TRBD1 (5 bases). The V gene's germline CDR1 is PRHDT and CDR2 FYEKMQ (reference sequence). The CDR3 totals 15 residues. V lost 2 bases to trimming and J lost 5 bases, with 13 bases between them. CDR3 bases: TGTGCCAGCAGCTTATCAAGGGGTCTAAACAATGAGCAGTTCTTC. Encoded protein: CASSLSRGLNNEQFF.

The chain is built from TRBV28 and TRBJ1-1; no clear D gene. Germline loops: CDR1 MDHEN, CDR2 SYDVKM. The CDR3 loop spans 12 amino acids. V lost 8 bases and J 0 bases, leaving 7 bases between the germline ends. The CDR3 DNA sequence: TGTGCCAGCCAGTTAATGAACACTGAAGCTTTCTTT. Translating gives CASQLMNTEAFF.

Here the CDR3 reads CASSETLAADNEQFF. As DNA, the CDR3 is TGTGCCAGCAGTGAAACCTTAGCGGCAGACAATGAGCAGTTCTTC. The rearrangement uses TRBV6-1 and TRBJ2-1, with D perhaps TRBD2 (6 bases). With 2 bases removed from V and 5 bases from J, the gap between germline ends came to 13 bases. CDR1 is MNHNS, CDR2 SASEGT, per germline. This CDR3 comprises 15 residues.

This chain links TRBV5-4 with TRBJ2-5, with D possibly being TRBD2 (5 bases). The ends were cut back, 0 bases at V and 3 bases at J, with 6 bases in the middle. Germline values: CDR1 SGHNT, CDR2 YYREEE (reference sequence). This CDR3 is 13 amino acids long. CDR3 nucleotides: TGTGCCAGCAGCTTGGTGGGAGAAGAGACCCAGTACTTC. The encoded protein is CASSLVGEETQYF.

V and J are TRBV18 and TRBJ2-1; 14 bases match TRBD2. V shed 5 bases and J 4 bases; nucleotides not matched to a gene: 16. CDR1 is KGHSH and CDR2 is LQKENI in the germline V gene. This CDR3 region has 20 residues. Here the CDR3 DNA reads TGTGCCAGCTCAACCGGGACTAGCGGGAGAACAAGTTACGGATACAATGAGCAGTTCTTC. Translation gives CASSTGTSGRTSYGYNEQFF.

The chain recombines TRBV15 with TRBJ1-5; TRBD1 matches 7 bases. This CDR3 is 12 amino acids long. The germline V gene encodes CDR1 LNHNV and CDR2 YYDKDF (reference sequence). J gave up 11 bases and V 3 bases, and 4 bases lay outside the gene matches. In DNA, the CDR3 is TGTGCCACCAGCAGTCGACAGGGTTCCCAGCATTTT. This encodes CATSSRQGSQHF.

The V call is TRBV28, the J call TRBJ1-1; D might be TRBD1 (6 bases). With 7 bases removed from V and 9 bases from J, the gap between germline ends came to 15 bases. Germline CDR1 MDHEN, CDR2 SYDVKM. The CDR3 loop spans 12 amino acids. CDR3 loop: CASTSGQPKAFF. In DNA form, the CDR3 reads TGTGCCAGCACCAGTGGACAGCCCAAAGCTTTCTTT.

This sequence joins TRBV10-3 and TRBJ2-7; possibly TRBD1 for D (5 bases). Germline V lookup: CDR1 ENHRY, CDR2 SYGVKD. The CDR3 is 13 amino acids. Trimming stripped 4 bases from V and 0 bases from J, with 7 bases between. CDR3 protein: CAISGDSSYEQYF. In nucleotides, the CDR3 is TGTGCCATCAGTGGAGACAGCTCCTACGAGCAGTACTTC.

The chain couples TRBV24-1 to TRBJ1-5; maybe TRBD1 (5 bases). CDR1 and CDR2 (germline): KGHDR, SFDVKD. Trimming stripped 4 bases from V and 5 bases from J, with 20 bases between. The CDR3 loop spans 17 amino acids. The CDR3 protein is CATSDPLGGVGDQPQHF. The CDR3 bases are TGTGCCACCAGTGACCCCCTCGGGGGGGTTGGTGATCAGCCCCAGCATTTT.

The chain is built from TRBV6-1 and TRBJ2-3, with 7 bases matching TRBD1. Germline V CDR1 and CDR2: MNHNS, SASEGT. V lost 3 bases, J lost 4 bases, and 4 bases stayed unmatched. This CDR3 region has 14 residues. The CDR3 protein is CASSEGTGADTQYF. In nucleotides, the CDR3 is TGTGCCAGCAGTGAGGGTACAGGGGCAGATACGCAGTATTTT.

The J gene is TRBJ2-2, the V gene TRBV18; TRBD2 might be the D (6 bases). CDR1 is KGHSH, CDR2 LQKENI, per germline. The CDR3 is made up of 13 amino acids. Trimming cost V 4 bases and J 6 bases, with 9 bases left between them. The CDR3 DNA follows: TGTGCCAGCTCACTGACGGGGGCCGGGGAGCTGTTTTTT. Residues: CASSLTGAGELFF.

The V call is TRBV7-2, the J call TRBJ2-1, with TRBD1 matching 9 bases. V lost 10 bases and J lost 0; bases outside the gene matches: 10. Germline loops: CDR1 SGHTA, CDR2 FQGNSA. The CDR3 spans 16 residues. In DNA, the CDR3 is TGTGCCATCGAGGACAGGGGTTTTAGCTCCTACAATGAGCAGTTCTTC. Amino acid sequence: CAIEDRGFSSYNEQFF.

The rearrangement links TRBV5-4 to TRBJ2-4; TRBD2 aligns across 8 bases. CDR1 and CDR2 from the germline V gene are SGHNT and YYREEE (reference sequence). V gave up 3 bases and J gave up 0 bases; unmatched junction bases: 11. This CDR3 has 18 residues. In DNA form, the CDR3 reads TGTGCCAGCAGCTCCGGGGGGCTAGCGGGTTTAGCCAAAAACATTCAGTACTTC. This codes for CASSSGGLAGLAKNIQYF.

The rearrangement joins TRBV6-4 to TRBJ1-1, with D unresolved. This CDR3 is 14 amino acids long. Germline CDR1 is MRHNA and CDR2 is SNTAGT. V shed 4 bases and J shed 5 bases, with 14 bases lying between them. As DNA, the CDR3 is TGTGCCAGCAGTGTCCCCCCGGGAGGGACTGAAGCTTTCTTT. As protein: CASSVPPGGTEAFF.

This chain uses TRBV6-4 with TRBJ2-3, with TRBD2 identical over 11 bases. Per germline, CDR1 MRHNA and CDR2 SNTAGT. The CDR3 has 16 residues. V lost 0 bases and J lost 6; bases outside the gene matches: 5. The CDR3 bases are TGTGCCAGCAGTGACTCGGCTAGCGGGGGGTCGGATACGCAGTATTTT. It translates to CASSDSASGGSDTQYF.

CDR3 nucleotide sequence: TGCAGTGCTAGTCTCTTGGGGGGGGTTTCGAGAAATGAGCAGTTCTTC. This encodes CSASLLGGVSRNEQFF. The chain employs TRBV20-1 and TRBJ2-1; 7 nucleotides align to TRBD2. This CDR3 is built from 16 residues. CDR1 is DFQATT, CDR2 SNEGSKA, per germline (reference sequence). With V trimmed by 3 bases and J by 7 bases, 15 bases remained unmatched.

This chain uses TRBV24-1 with TRBJ1-5; 7 bases are shared with TRBD1. Germline V CDR1 and CDR2: KGHDR, SFDVKD. CDR3 length equals 15 residues. The V segment lost 3 bases and the J segment 2 bases; nucleotides outside the gene matches: 3. CDR3 coding DNA: TGTGCCACCAGTGATACAGGGGACCGCAATCAGCCCCAGCATTTT. The encoded protein is CATSDTGDRNQPQHF.

The V and J genes are TRBV9 and TRBJ2-5; the match to TRBD2 covers 9 bases. Germline V lookup: CDR1 SGDLS, CDR2 YYNGEE. After removal of 3 bases from V and 2 bases from J, the junction contained 5 bases not matched to a gene. The length of the CDR3 is 15 residues. The CDR3 loop reads CASSAAGGSQETQYF. CDR3 coding DNA: TGTGCCAGCAGCGCAGCGGGGGGATCGCAAGAGACCCAGTACTTC.

The chain joins TRBV18 to TRBJ1-3; possible D gene TRBD1, 6 bases. The germline V gene encodes CDR1 KGHSH and CDR2 LQKENI. The CDR3 contains 13 residues. Trimming stripped 4 bases from V and 8 bases from J, with 12 bases between. DNA of the CDR3: TGTGCCAGCTCACTTGGACAGAAGGACACCATATATTTT. This gives the protein CASSLGQKDTIYF. Based on the CDR3 plus reference TRBV18 and TRBJ1-3, the full variable domain is NAGVMQNPRHLVRRRGQEARLRCSPMKGHSHVYWYRQLPEEGLKFMVYLQKENIIDESGMPKERFSAEFPKEGPSILRIQQVVRGDSAAYFCASSLGQKDTIYFGEGSWLTVV.

This clone was observed a handful of times. The CDR3: CASSPLQDQPQHF. CDR3 sequence (DNA): TGTGCCAGCTCACCACTACAGGATCAGCCCCAGCATTTT. This sequence joins TRBV18 and TRBJ1-5; a weak D match, TRBD1 (5 bases). The V gene lost 1 base and the J gene lost 5 bases, with 6 bases spanning the gap. This CDR3 spans 13 amino acids. Per the germline V gene, CDR1 is KGHSH and CDR2 is LQKENI.

This rearrangement joins TRBV6-4 to TRBJ1-6, with TRBD1 as a possible D gene (6 bases). Germline V gene data show CDR1 as MRHNA and CDR2 as SNTAGT. The CDR3 loop spans 13 amino acids. The V end was cut by 6 bases, the J end by 7 bases, with 10 bases between. CDR3 nucleotides: TGTGCCAGCAGCCGACAGGAAAATTCACCCCTCCACTTT. Translation: CASSRQENSPLHF.